This T cell receptor (beta chain) originates from a study of human T cells and chemical hapten exposure. Time point indicated: patch test 1, 2 weeks after DPC sensitization. Treatment: therapeutic diphenylcyclopropenone sensitization with weekly scalp DPC. Unfractionated whole blood yielded the extracted total RNA. This clonotype has a count of ten or more. For the library, individual cDNA molecules each received unique molecular identifiers. One entry per CDR3 protein results from TCRdb running MiXCR on the RACE reads. The sample holds some 77,000 distinct CDR3 sequences, about a tenth seen once. There are 15 residues in the CDR3. Trimming stripped 3 bases from V and 0 bases from J, with 8 bases between. The germline V gene encodes CDR1 SGHTA and CDR2 FQGNSA.

Source: whole blood, taken in connection with sensitization to the hapten diphenylcyclopropenone (DPC). The chain joins TRBV7-2 to TRBJ1-4; D gene uncertain. The receptor comes from a woman in her forties or fifties with alopecia areata. Some clones in this sample may be carry-over from other donors' samples. CDR3 protein: CASSFGGPTNEKLFF. CDR3 coding DNA: TGTGCCAGCAGCTTCGGCGGGCCAACTAATGAAAAACTGTTTTTT.